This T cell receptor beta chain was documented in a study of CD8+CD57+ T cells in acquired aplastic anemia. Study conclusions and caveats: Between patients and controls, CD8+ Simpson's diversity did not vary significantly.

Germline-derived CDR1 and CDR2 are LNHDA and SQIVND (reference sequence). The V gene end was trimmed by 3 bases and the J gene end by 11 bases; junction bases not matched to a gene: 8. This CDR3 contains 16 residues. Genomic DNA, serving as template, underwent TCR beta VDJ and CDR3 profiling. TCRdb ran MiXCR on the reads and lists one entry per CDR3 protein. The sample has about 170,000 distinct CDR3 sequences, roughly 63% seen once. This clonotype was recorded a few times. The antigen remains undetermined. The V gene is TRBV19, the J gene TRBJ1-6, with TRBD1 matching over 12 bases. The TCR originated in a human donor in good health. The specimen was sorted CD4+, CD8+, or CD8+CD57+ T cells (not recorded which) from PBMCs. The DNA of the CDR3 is TGTGCCAGTAGTATTCTTGGGACAGGGGGCATTCCACCCCTCCACTTT. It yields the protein CASSILGTGGIPPLHF.